The 15 T cell receptor beta chains below were found in one sample sequenced in a study of T cells after yellow fever vaccination. Via MiXCR, TCRdb re-called the 5' RACE reads, giving one row per CDR3 protein. Found here are roughly 150,000 distinct CDR3 sequences, 5% to 7.5% of them singletons; the top ten hold about 0.6%. The starting material was CD4+ T cells sorted from PBMCs, obtained 10 days after the yellow fever booster vaccination. The origin of the receptors is a man aged 30-40 years who received the YFV17D yellow fever vaccine.

This clonotype was recorded at least ten times. J is TRBJ2-3 and V is TRBV19; TRBD2 agrees at 10 bases. The CDR3 runs 15 residues. After removal of 5 bases from V and 7 bases from J, the junction contained 9 bases not matched to a gene. CDR1 is LNHDA and CDR2 is SQIVND in the germline V gene (reference sequence). The DNA for the CDR3 is TGTGCCAGTAGTTCTCGCCTAGCGGGGGTTAATACGCAGTATTTT. Translation gives CASSSRLAGVNTQYF. The whole variable domain, filled in from reference TRBV19 and TRBJ2-3, reads DGGITQSPKYLFRKEGQNVTLSCEQNLNHDAMYWYRQDPGQGLRLIYYSQIVNDFQKGDIAEGYSVSREKKESFPLTVTSAQKNPTAFYLCASSSRLAGVNTQYFGPGTRLTVL.

About this clonotype itself: Just one base apart from a much larger clone, this may be a read error. This sequence joins TRBV7-2 and TRBJ2-3; no firm D call. The length of the CDR3 is 12 residues. From germline, CDR1 is SGHTA and CDR2 FQGNSA. The CDR3 bases are TGTGCCAGCAGACACTACGAAGATGCGCAGTATTTT. This encodes CASRHYEDAQYF.

The chain links TRBV11-2 to TRBJ2-7; maybe TRBD1 (5 bases). The germline V gene encodes CDR1 SGHAT and CDR2 FQNNGV. CDR3 length: 15 amino acids. V was cut by 8 bases and J by 2 bases, with 19 bases left in between. The CDR3, as DNA: TGTGCCAGCTCAAACAGGAGCCCACTAACCTACGAGCAGTACTTC. This gives the protein CASSNRSPLTYEQYF.

The chain recombines TRBV3-1 with TRBJ2-1; no definite D call. The V and J ends lost 3 bases and 7 bases respectively, with 7 bases between them. There are 12 residues in the CDR3. Germline V gives CDR1 LGHDT, CDR2 YNNKEL (reference sequence). The CDR3 sequence is CASSHLGNEQFF. For the CDR3, the DNA is TGTGCCAGCAGCCATTTGGGAAATGAGCAGTTCTTC.

This clonotype was detected many times. This rearrangement joins TRBV11-2 to TRBJ2-3; 8 nucleotides agree with TRBD2. Trimming cost V 5 bases and J 2 bases; bases outside gene matches: 15. The CDR3 is 18 residues long. The germline V gene encodes CDR1 SGHAT and CDR2 FQNNGV. The CDR3 reads CASSIRPGGRGSTDTQYF. CDR3 nucleotide sequence: TGTGCCAGCAGCATTCGCCCGGGGGGGCGGGGATCCACAGATACGCAGTATTTT.

Details on this clonotype: This clone may be a read error of a much larger clone one base away. V is TRBV5-1 and J is TRBJ2-3; 9 nucleotides match TRBD2. The V gene's germline CDR1 is SGHRS and CDR2 YFSETQ. J lost 1 base, V lost 4 bases, and 10 bases had no gene match. CDR3 length: 17 residues. CDR3 loop: CASSLWTSDPGTDTQYF. CDR3 sequence (DNA): TGCGCCAGCAGCCTTTGGACTAGCGACCCTGGCACAGATACGCAGTATTTT.

The rearrangement joins TRBV12-3 or TRBV12-4 to TRBJ2-2; TRBD2 is a possible D gene (5 bases). Deletions cut 4 bases from V and 1 base from J, with 7 bases between. The CDR3 is 14 residues long. The CDR3 sequence: CASSWGVNTGELFF. The CDR3 nucleotides read TGTGCCAGCAGTTGGGGAGTGAACACCGGGGAGCTGTTTTTT.

There are many counts of this clonotype. V usage is TRBV5-5 and J usage is TRBJ1-1, with D unresolved. From germline, CDR1 is SGHKS and CDR2 YYEKEE (reference sequence). V gave up 6 bases and J gave up 0 bases, with 12 bases separating them. This CDR3 has 14 residues. CDR3 loop: CASNPLTVNTEAFF. For the CDR3, the DNA is TGTGCCAGCAACCCGCTAACTGTGAACACTGAAGCTTTCTTT.

This clonotype was seen at least ten times. The genes are TRBV24-1 and TRBJ2-1; 9 nucleotides agree with TRBD2. Germline-derived CDR1 and CDR2 are KGHDR and SFDVKD. The V gene end was trimmed by 4 bases and the J gene end by 6 bases; junction bases not matched to a gene: 6. The CDR3 consists of 15 residues. The CDR3, as DNA: TGTGCCACCAGTGAAGGCGGGAGGGCCTCCAATGAGCAGTTCTTC. Amino acids: CATSEGGRASNEQFF.

This clonotype was seen many times. The chain is built from TRBV27 and TRBJ1-6; D is undetermined. This CDR3 is 18 amino acids long. V was clipped by 5 bases and J by 2 bases, with 19 bases between them. Germline CDR1 and CDR2: MNHEY and SMNVEV (reference sequence). CDR3 in DNA: TGTGCCAGCAGTCAGAATGGACGGATACACGCCTATAATTCACCCCTCCACTTT. Encoded protein: CASSQNGRIHAYNSPLHF.

The genes are TRBV7-9 and TRBJ2-2; unclear D gene. CDR1 and CDR2 from the germline V gene are SEHNR and FQNEAQ (reference sequence). V shed 8 bases and J shed 6 bases, with 7 bases lying between them. CDR3 length equals 11 residues. In DNA form, the CDR3 reads TGTGCCAGCCATAGGTCCGGGGAGCTGTTTTTT. This gives the protein CASHRSGELFF. The complete variable domain, with remaining parts taken from reference TRBV7-9 and TRBJ2-2, reads DTGVSQNPRHKITKRGQNVTFRCDPISEHNRLYWYRQTLGQGPEFLTYFQNEAQLEKSRLLSDRFSAERPKGSFSTLEIQRTEQGDSAMYLCASHRSGELFFGEGSRLTVL.

This clonotype was found many times. The chain uses TRBV20-1 and TRBJ2-3; 9 bases map to TRBD2. The germline gives CDR1 DFQATT, CDR2 SNEGSKA (reference sequence). The CDR3 contains 14 residues. V shed 6 bases and J 13 bases; nucleotides not matched to a gene: 17. The CDR3 spells CSARAGTSSPREYF. Here the CDR3 DNA reads TGCAGTGCGCGCGCCGGGACTAGCTCTCCGAGGGAGTATTTT.

This clonotype was recorded many times. The CDR3: CASSLGPGVGDTQYF. The CDR3 DNA reads TGTGCCAGCAGCTTAGGTCCGGGAGTAGGAGATACGCAGTATTTT. V is TRBV7-2 and J is TRBJ2-3; D is possibly TRBD2 (6 bases). The length of the CDR3 is 15 residues. V was shortened by 1 base and J by 5 bases, with 13 bases between the two germline ends. Germline CDR1 SGHTA, CDR2 FQGNSA.

This clonotype was observed at least ten times. This rearrangement joins TRBV29-1 to TRBJ2-7, with 10 positions matching TRBD2. Germline V gene lookup returns CDR1 SQVTM and CDR2 ANQGSEA. The CDR3 totals 14 residues. V gave up 5 bases and J gave up 6 bases; unmatched junction bases: 10. The CDR3 loop reads CSVLVLAGEGEQYF. CDR3 DNA sequence: TGCAGCGTTCTGGTTCTAGCGGGAGAGGGCGAGCAGTACTTC.

This clonotype came up many times. The chain carries TRBV18 and TRBJ1-1; D is undetermined. The V gene's germline CDR1 is KGHSH and CDR2 LQKENI. With 3 bases removed from V and 3 bases from J, the gap between germline ends came to 11 bases. The CDR3 is 14 residues long. CDR3 residues: CASSPGVLDTEAFF. Here the CDR3 DNA reads TGTGCCAGCTCACCCGGGGTTCTTGACACTGAAGCTTTCTTT.